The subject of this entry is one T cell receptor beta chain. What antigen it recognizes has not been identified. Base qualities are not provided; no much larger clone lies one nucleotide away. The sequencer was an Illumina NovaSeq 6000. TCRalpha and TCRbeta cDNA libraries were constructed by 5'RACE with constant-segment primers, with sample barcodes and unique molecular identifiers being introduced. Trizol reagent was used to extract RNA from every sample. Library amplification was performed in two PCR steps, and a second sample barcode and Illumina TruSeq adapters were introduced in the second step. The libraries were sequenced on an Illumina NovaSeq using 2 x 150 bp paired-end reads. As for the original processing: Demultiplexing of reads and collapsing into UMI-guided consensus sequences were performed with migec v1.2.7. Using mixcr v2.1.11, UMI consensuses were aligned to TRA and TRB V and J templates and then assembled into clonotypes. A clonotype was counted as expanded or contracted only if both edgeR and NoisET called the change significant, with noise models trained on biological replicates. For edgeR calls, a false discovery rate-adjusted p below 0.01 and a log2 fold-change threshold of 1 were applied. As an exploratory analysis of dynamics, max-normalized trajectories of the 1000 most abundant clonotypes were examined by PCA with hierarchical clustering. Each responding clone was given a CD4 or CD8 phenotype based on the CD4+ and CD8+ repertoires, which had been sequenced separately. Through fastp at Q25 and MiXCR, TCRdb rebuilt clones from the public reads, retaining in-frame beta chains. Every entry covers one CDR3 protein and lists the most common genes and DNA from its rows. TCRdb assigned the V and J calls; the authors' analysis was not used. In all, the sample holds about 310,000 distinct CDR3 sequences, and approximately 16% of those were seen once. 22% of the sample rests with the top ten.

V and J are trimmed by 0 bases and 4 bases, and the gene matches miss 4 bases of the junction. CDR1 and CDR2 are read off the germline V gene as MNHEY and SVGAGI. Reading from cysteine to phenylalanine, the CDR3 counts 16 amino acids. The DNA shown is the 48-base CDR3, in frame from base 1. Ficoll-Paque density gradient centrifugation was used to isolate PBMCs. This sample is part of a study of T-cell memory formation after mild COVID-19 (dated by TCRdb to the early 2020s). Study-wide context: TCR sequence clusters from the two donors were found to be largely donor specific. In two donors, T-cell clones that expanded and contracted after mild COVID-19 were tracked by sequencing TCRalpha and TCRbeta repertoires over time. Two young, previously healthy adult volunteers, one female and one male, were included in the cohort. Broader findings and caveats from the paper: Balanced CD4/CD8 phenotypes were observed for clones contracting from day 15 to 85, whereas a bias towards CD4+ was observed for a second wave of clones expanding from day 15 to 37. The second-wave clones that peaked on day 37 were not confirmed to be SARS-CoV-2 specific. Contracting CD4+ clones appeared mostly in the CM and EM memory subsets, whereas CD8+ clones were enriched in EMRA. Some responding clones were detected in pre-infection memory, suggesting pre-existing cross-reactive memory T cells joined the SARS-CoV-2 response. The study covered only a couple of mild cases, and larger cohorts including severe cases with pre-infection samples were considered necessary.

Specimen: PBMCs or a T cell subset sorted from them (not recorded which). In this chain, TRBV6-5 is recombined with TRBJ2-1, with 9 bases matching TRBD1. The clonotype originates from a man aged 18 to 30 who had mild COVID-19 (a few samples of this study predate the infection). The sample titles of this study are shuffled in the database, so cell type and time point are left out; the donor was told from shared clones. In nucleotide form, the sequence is TGTGCCAGCAGTTACTCTCCGGGACAGGGATACAATGAGCAGTTCTTC. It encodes CASSYSPGQGYNEQFF.